A single sample is the source of the 29 T cell receptor beta chains below, sequenced in a study of blood T cell repertoires in COVID-19. Generated by immunoSEQ multiplex PCR, the TCRdb table keeps only in-frame clones and is missing some. The sample consists of about 440,000 clones, less than 95% of them appearing once. Sequencing input: PBMCs or T cells enriched from blood (not recorded which). These receptors came from a man younger than 30 who had recovered from COVID-19.

The chain carries TRBV2 and TRBJ1-3, with D possibly matching TRBD1 (5 bases). Trimming took 3 bases from V and 0 from J, leaving 9 bases between them. The CDR3 contains 15 residues. Germline assignment: CDR1 SNHLY and CDR2 FYNNEI. This chain's CDR3 is CASSDWGGSGNTIYF. CDR3 in DNA: TGTGCCAGCAGTGATTGGGGGGGCTCTGGAAACACCATATATTTT.

The V call is TRBV6-6, the J call TRBJ1-3; D possibly corresponds to TRBD1 (6 bases). Germline-derived CDR1 and CDR2 are MNHNY and SVGAGI (reference sequence). The CDR3 contains 15 residues. Trimming pared 1 base from V and 4 bases from J, leaving 11 bases between. The CDR3 DNA sequence: TGTGCCAGCAGTTACTTGTTTGGACAGGGAAACACCATATATTTT. This encodes CASSYLFGQGNTIYF.

The rearrangement links TRBV3-1 (or the pseudogene TRBV3-2) to TRBJ1-2; D ambiguous. CDR3 length: 14 residues. Germline V gene data show CDR1 as LGHDT and CDR2 as YNNKEL (reference sequence). Trimming removed 3 bases from V and 4 bases from J, with 12 bases in between. The CDR3 DNA reads as TGTGCCAGCAGCCATTTTTCGCAGTCCTATGGCTACACCTTC. Protein sequence: CASSHFSQSYGYTF.

The chain has TRBV11-1 and TRBJ1-1; 7 bases align to TRBD1. The V gene end was trimmed by 5 bases and the J gene end by 0 bases; junction bases not matched to a gene: 3. CDR3 size: 14 residues. Germline V gene lookup returns CDR1 SGHAT and CDR2 FQDESV (reference sequence). The CDR3 region is CASSQGQMNTEAFF. The CDR3 bases are TGTGCCAGCAGCCAGGGACAGATGAACACTGAAGCTTTCTTT.

The rearrangement links TRBV5-1 to TRBJ1-4; 9 bases agree with TRBD1. The CDR3 extends over 15 amino acids. Germline V gene lookup returns CDR1 SGHRS and CDR2 YFSETQ. V trimming: 4 bases; J trimming: 2 bases; junction bases outside the gene matches: 3. CDR3 in amino acids: CASSIGQGTNEKLFF. The CDR3 coding sequence is TGCGCCAGCAGCATAGGACAGGGGACTAATGAAAAACTGTTTTTT.

This chain uses TRBV5-5 with TRBJ1-3; D uncertain. Per the germline V gene, CDR1 is SGHKS and CDR2 is YYEKEE (reference sequence). This CDR3 contains 15 residues. V dropped 0 bases and J dropped 0 bases, with 7 bases sitting between them. The CDR3 DNA reads as TGTGCCAGCAGCTTGGGGAGTCCCTCTGGAAACACCATATATTTT. Translation gives CASSLGSPSGNTIYF.

This sequence joins TRBV12-3 or TRBV12-4 and TRBJ2-3; D is unresolved. Trimming stripped 6 bases from V and 7 bases from J, with 8 bases between. This CDR3 has 11 residues. CDR3 protein: CASSLGNTQYF. The CDR3 coding sequence is TGTGCCAGCAGCTTGGGCAATACGCAGTATTTT.

The CDR3 sequence is CASSPLNRRGTEAFF. The CDR3 bases are TGCGCCAGCAGCCCACTAAATCGCAGGGGCACTGAAGCTTTCTTT. This chain connects TRBV4-1 to TRBJ1-1; D perhaps matches TRBD1 (6 bases). Germline V gene lookup returns CDR1 MGHRA and CDR2 YSYEKL. This CDR3 has 15 amino acids. Trimming pared 4 bases from V and 4 bases from J, leaving 16 bases between.

The chain joins TRBV2 to TRBJ2-1, with TRBD1 matching over 7 bases. The CDR3 is 13 residues long. The trim removed 7 bases at V and 6 bases at J, leaving 6 bases unmatched. Germline V lookup: CDR1 SNHLY, CDR2 FYNNEI. The CDR3 bases are TGTGCCAGCACGAGTTCAGGGGGCAATGAGCAGTTCTTC. Translation gives CASTSSGGNEQFF.

V and J are TRBV7-9 and TRBJ1-2; D is possibly TRBD1 (6 bases). Germline CDR1 and CDR2: SEHNR and FQNEAQ (reference sequence). CDR3 size: 13 residues. V dropped 4 bases and J dropped 4 bases, with 10 bases sitting between them. CDR3 DNA sequence: TGTGCCAGCAGCTCACCACAGGGCTATGGCTACACCTTC. It translates to CASSSPQGYGYTF.

DNA for the CDR3: TGTGCCAGCAGTGAGGGACTACTCACAGATACGCAGTATTTT. Translated: CASSEGLLTDTQYF. V is TRBV6-1 and J is TRBJ2-3, with 7 bases matching TRBD2. The CDR3 is made up of 14 amino acids. J lost 2 bases, V lost 3 bases, and 2 bases had no gene match. Per germline, CDR1 MNHNS and CDR2 SASEGT.

CDR3 region: CASRTRDNQETQYF. The DNA of the CDR3 is TGTGCCAGCAGGACCCGGGACAACCAAGAGACCCAGTACTTC. The chain carries TRBV27 and TRBJ2-5; D perhaps matches TRBD1 (6 bases). Trimming took 6 bases from V and 0 from J, leaving 11 bases between them. This CDR3 contains 14 residues. CDR1 and CDR2 from the germline V gene are MNHEY and SMNVEV (reference sequence).

The rearrangement uses TRBV13 and TRBJ1-1; D gene ambiguous. Deletions cut 6 bases from V and 7 bases from J, with 15 bases between. CDR1 is PRHDT, CDR2 FYEKMQ, per germline (reference sequence). The CDR3 extends over 13 amino acids. The CDR3 coding sequence is TGTGCCAGCAGTTCCCGAAGTGACAATGAAGCTTTCTTT. It specifies CASSSRSDNEAFF. Looking up the rest from reference TRBV13 and TRBJ1-1 gives the full variable domain: AAGVIQSPRHLIKEKRETATLKCYPIPRHDTVYWYQQGPGQDPQFLISFYEKMQSDKGSIPDRFSAQQFSDYHSELNMSSLELGDSALYFCASSSRSDNEAFFGQGTRLTVV.

This clone showed up just once. The V gene is TRBV6-5, the J gene TRBJ1-1; maybe TRBD1 (6 bases). CDR3 length: 15 residues. Deletions cut 6 bases from V and 1 base from J, with 15 bases between. Germline assignment: CDR1 MNHEY and CDR2 SVGAGI. The CDR3 DNA sequence: TGTGCCAGCAGCCCCTCGGACAGTCCGAACACTGAAGCTTTCTTT. It codes for CASSPSDSPNTEAFF.

This chain connects TRBV21-1 to TRBJ2-5; no DNA check was done on the table's D call, TRBD2. TRBV21-1 represents a pseudogene. The CDR3 has 14 amino acids. CDR3 bases: TGTGCCAGCAGCGACCAATGGGAGTGGATGGCCCAGTACTTC. Its protein is CASSDQWEWMAQYF.

DNA of the CDR3: TGTGCCAGCAGCGCCCAGACAGGTCGCGAAAAACTGTTTTTT. Amino acids: CASSAQTGREKLFF. The chain uses TRBV7-9 and TRBJ1-4, with D possibly matching TRBD1 (6 bases). Germline values: CDR1 SEHNR, CDR2 FQNEAQ (reference sequence). Trimming cost V 5 bases and J 8 bases, with 15 bases left between them. This CDR3 spans 14 amino acids.

The V call is TRBV3-1 (or the pseudogene TRBV3-2), the J call TRBJ2-2; no clear D gene. V shed 3 bases and J shed 7 bases, with 6 bases lying between them. Germline CDR1 LGHDT, CDR2 YNNKEL (reference sequence). This CDR3 has 12 amino acids. The CDR3 loop is CASSQRIGELFF. The CDR3 DNA is TGTGCCAGCAGCCAGCGGATCGGGGAGCTGTTTTTT.

The genes are TRBV29-1 and TRBJ1-2; D is possibly TRBD1 (6 bases). The CDR3 extends over 10 amino acids. The V end lost 4 bases, the J end lost 8 bases, and 8 bases lay between the germline ends. The germline gives CDR1 SQVTM, CDR2 ANQGSEA. The CDR3 here is CSVGGQGYTF. The CDR3 nucleotides are TGCAGCGTTGGGGGGCAGGGCTACACCTTC.

The CDR3: CASRLTGDFSDTQYF. For the CDR3, the DNA is TGTGCCAGCAGGTTGACAGGGGATTTTTCAGATACGCAGTATTTT. V and J are TRBV2 and TRBJ2-3, with 8 bases lining up with TRBD1. This CDR3 contains 15 residues. Per the germline V gene, CDR1 is SNHLY and CDR2 is FYNNEI. J was trimmed by 4 bases and V by 6 bases; bases with no gene match: 9.

The chain uses TRBV5-1 and TRBJ2-5; possible D gene TRBD2, 7 bases. The CDR3 is 16 amino acids. Per the germline V gene, CDR1 is SGHRS and CDR2 is YFSETQ. The germline V and J ends were trimmed by 0 bases and 2 bases, with 14 bases remaining between them. The DNA for the CDR3 is TGCGCCAGCAGCTTGGCCCCGAGGGGGGGGCAAGAGACCCAGTACTTC. Amino acid sequence: CASSLAPRGGQETQYF.

This clone was recorded once. The chain has TRBV14 and TRBJ1-1; D gene ambiguous. The CDR3 sequence is 12 residues long. Trimming took off 8 bases at V and 1 base at J, with 8 bases between the two ends. Germline V gives CDR1 SGHDN, CDR2 FVKESK. CDR3 DNA: TGTGCCAGCTCGGGTACGAACACTGAAGCTTTCTTT. It encodes CASSGTNTEAFF. Together with reference TRBV14 and TRBJ1-1, the CDR3 gives the full variable domain: EAGVTQFPSHSVIEKGQTVTLRCDPISGHDNLYWYRRVMGKEIKFLLHFVKESKQDESGMPNNRFLAERTGGTYSTLKVQPAELEDSGVYFCASSGTNTEAFFGQGTRLTVV.

The rearrangement uses TRBV18 and TRBJ2-1, with 7 bases lining up with TRBD1. The CDR3 runs 14 residues. The germline gives CDR1 KGHSH, CDR2 LQKENI. V shed 8 bases and J 6 bases; nucleotides not matched to a gene: 10. In DNA form, the CDR3 reads TGTGCCAGCCAAGATATGGACAGGATCAATGAGCAGTTCTTC. Translated: CASQDMDRINEQFF.

The chain carries TRBV3-1 (or the pseudogene TRBV3-2) and TRBJ1-2, with TRBD1 as a possible D gene (6 bases). Germline values: CDR1 LGHDT, CDR2 YNNKEL (reference sequence). Trimming removed 0 bases from V and 5 bases from J, with 16 bases in between. The CDR3 has 16 residues. In DNA, the CDR3 is TGTGCCAGCAGCCAAGAATCCCCAGGGGTAAAATATGGCTACACCTTC. Its translation is CASSQESPGVKYGYTF.

The chain is built from TRBV5-5 and TRBJ1-1, with a weak D call TRBD1 (6 bases). The CDR3 length is 11 residues. Germline CDR1 is SGHKS and CDR2 is YYEKEE (reference sequence). V lost 4 bases to trimming and J lost 10 bases, with 11 bases between them. The CDR3 protein is CASSAGVRAFF. The CDR3 DNA is TGTGCCAGCAGCGCAGGGGTACGAGCTTTCTTT.

The V gene is TRBV5-1, the J gene TRBJ2-7; D not certain. The V end lost 4 bases, the J end lost 3 bases, and 17 bases lay between the germline ends. Germline CDR1 reads SGHRS; CDR2 reads YFSETQ. This CDR3 contains 15 residues. The chain's CDR3 is CASSDTNPPIYEQYF. In DNA form, the CDR3 reads TGCGCCAGCAGCGACACGAACCCCCCAATCTACGAGCAGTACTTC.

This clone was seen a single time. The rearrangement joins TRBV7-5 to TRBJ1-6; TRBD1, the D gene given by the table, was not confirmed from the DNA. TRBV7-5 is labeled a pseudogene. The CDR3 totals 16 residues. CDR3: CVRSFSRQGNNSPLHF. CDR3 DNA sequence: TGTGTCAGAAGCTTTTCCCGACAGGGGAATAATTCACCCCTCCACTTT.

This clone was seen just once. CDR3 loop: CASSVVSSAPLNEQFF. In DNA form, the CDR3 reads TGTGCCAGCAGCGTAGTCTCCAGCGCTCCCCTCAATGAGCAGTTCTTC. This chain links TRBV9 with TRBJ2-1, with D unresolved. CDR1 SGDLS and CDR2 YYNGEE come from the germline V gene. Trimming stripped 0 bases from V and 6 bases from J, with 16 bases between. This CDR3 is 16 amino acids long.

The chain employs TRBV6-6 and TRBJ1-1, with D possibly being TRBD1 (6 bases). V lost 4 bases, J lost 5 bases, and 17 bases lay in between. Germline CDR1 and CDR2: MNHNY and SVGAGI (reference sequence). This CDR3 comprises 15 residues. The CDR3 sequence is CASSSPPGQRTEAFF. Here the CDR3 DNA reads TGTGCCAGCAGTTCACCCCCGGGACAACGGACTGAAGCTTTCTTT.

In nucleotides, the CDR3 is TGTGCCAGTAGTGTAGCGGCGGGCACAGATACGCAGTATTTT. This gives the protein CASSVAAGTDTQYF. This rearrangement joins TRBV19 to TRBJ2-3; tentative D call: TRBD2 (6 bases). Germline values: CDR1 LNHDA, CDR2 SQIVND (reference sequence). Trimming shortened V by 5 bases and J by 1 base, and 10 bases separated the two germline ends. There are 14 residues in the CDR3. Full variable domain (rest looked up from reference TRBV19 and TRBJ2-3): DGGITQSPKYLFRKEGQNVTLSCEQNLNHDAMYWYRQDPGQGLRLIYYSQIVNDFQKGDIAEGYSVSREKKESFPLTVTSAQKNPTAFYLCASSVAAGTDTQYFGPGTRLTVL.